This entry concerns a single TCR beta chain. Its antigen remains unknown. During its preparation, the TCRbeta library received unique molecular identifiers. Each CDR3 protein gets one entry after TCRdb re-called the PCR reads with MiXCR. The sample comprises fewer than 550,000 distinct CDR3 sequences, over 9.5% of which are singletons, and around 15% rests with the top ten. V dropped 2 bases and J dropped 5; count of bases not matched to a gene: 13. Germline lookup yields CDR1 MNHEY and CDR2 SVGEGT. The CDR3 is 17 residues long. The sample comes from a study of T-cell reconstitution after alpha-beta-depleted transplantation in children. Study-wide points: It was reported that alpha-beta T cells came from several hundred expanded graft clones (about two months after transplant). Surviving recipient T cells and thymic progenitors accounted for the high day-60 TCRbeta diversity observed in some patients.

This sequence originates from a female patient between 2 and 15 years old who had a stem cell transplant for aplastic anemia, so the T cells may come from the graft donor. Sequenced material: PBMCs, mostly from graft donor cells, taken 180 days after TCRalphabeta/CD19-depleted stem cell transplant. The chain combines TRBV6-2 or TRBV6-3 with TRBJ2-3, with 7 bases that match TRBD2. The CDR3 protein is CASSYALGGSLKDTQYF. CDR3 nucleotides: TGTGCCAGCAGTTACGCGCTGGGCGGGAGCCTAAAAGATACGCAGTATTTT.